This record covers a single TCR beta chain. The antigen remains undetermined. Assay: immunoSEQ multiplex PCR; the TCRdb copy retains only in-frame clones and omits some. The table includes 65,000 or so clones, about 90% detected once. These data are taken from a study of cytomegalovirus exposure and HLA in healthy donors. Study-wide background: A later analysis reported the 100 to 150 validation repertoires used the same platform as the approximately 650 first-cohort repertoires. Findings and caveats of the study: Reports indicated that the classifier achieved high specificity and sensitivity in diagnosing cytomegalovirus status.

The V end was cut by 5 bases, the J end by 3 bases, with 16 bases between. This CDR3 is 15 amino acids long. CDR1 is SGHVS and CDR2 is FQNEAQ in the germline V gene. The V and J genes are TRBV7-8 and TRBJ1-1, with a weak D call TRBD1 (5 bases). Specimen: PBMCs. This TCR came from a woman under 30 in good health and CMV-seronegative. In DNA, the CDR3 is TGTGCCAGCAGCAGATCAGGGTTGTTGGACACTGAAGCTTTCTTT. It yields the protein CASSRSGLLDTEAFF.